This T cell receptor beta chain was profiled in a study of cytomegalovirus exposure and HLA in healthy donors. Trimming at V came to 6 bases and at J to 3 bases, leaving 8 bases not matched to a gene. Germline CDR1 reads MNHEY; CDR2 reads SMNVEV (reference sequence). CDR3 size: 14 residues. This clone was observed a few times. As yet, its antigen is unknown. The study's findings and limits: Many donors shared some public TCRs, even though most TCR sequences were rare. According to an earlier analysis, most TCR beta V segments yielded productive rearrangements about 90% or about 30% of the time.

In the PCR, 60 Vbeta and 13 Jbeta primers were used. TCRdb's table, derived via immunoSEQ multiplex PCR, lists solely in-frame clones and lacks some. The sample lists some 93,000 clones; 70% to 85% were seen once. The specimen sequenced was PBMCs. This TCR derives from a man aged 50 to 60 in good health and CMV-seronegative. This sequence joins TRBV27 and TRBJ2-7; 7 nucleotides agree with TRBD1. The CDR3 DNA follows: TGTGCCAGCAGGACACCAGGGACAGACTACGAGCAGTACTTC. This sequence encodes CASRTPGTDYEQYF.